The present T cell receptor beta chain was sequenced within a study of PD-L1 blockade in urothelial cancer. Overall study: Males with bladder-origin urothelial cancer constituted about 90% of the 29 patients.

Germline-derived CDR1 and CDR2 are GTSNPN and SVGIG (reference sequence). The CDR3 has 12 residues. The ends were cut back, 0 bases at V and 12 bases at J, with 9 bases in the middle. The assay was immunoSEQ multiplex PCR, and TCRdb's table has in-frame clones only and misses some. The profile shows approximately 90,000 clones, roughly 90% of them singletons. Time point meaning: pretreatment peripheral blood. This clonotype originated in a man aged 60 to 69 with urothelial cancer. This chain joins TRBV30 and TRBJ1-6; no definite D call. The specimen comprised PBMCs, sampled around atezolizumab (anti-PD-L1) treatment. The CDR3 nucleotides are TGTGCCTGGAGTGTACACACGGGACCCCTCCACTTT. Its translation is CAWSVHTGPLHF.